The text below deals with one T cell receptor (beta chain). These data belong to a study of Graves' ophthalmopathy and Graves' hyperthyroidism. Amplification of the TCR beta CDR3 regions used RNA transcripts (as template). Second-round multiplex PCR came after a first-round RT-PCR that employed HTBI primers. Each CDR3 protein gets one entry after TCRdb re-called the multiplex PCR reads with MiXCR. The repertoire holds 650,000 to 900,000 distinct CDR3 sequences, with roughly 40% as singletons. Diagnoses were established from clinical symptoms, serum thyroxine, TRAb, thyroid ultrasound and orbital computed tomography. The receptor's source is an adult man with Graves' ophthalmopathy. Material for sequencing was peripheral blood.

The CDR3, as DNA: TGTGCCAGCGTTGAAGGAGGCACCTATGGCTACACCTTC. Translation: CASVEGGTYGYTF. V and J are TRBV25-1 and TRBJ1-2; D not resolved. CDR3 length: 13 amino acids. Trimming took 8 bases from V and 4 from J, leaving 14 bases between them. Germline assignment: CDR1 MGHDK and CDR2 SYGVNS.